The clone carrying this T cell receptor beta chain came up many times. Sequence at one end of the junction differs from germline and may be a read error. The data originate from a study of human T cells and chemical hapten exposure. Time point specified: patch test 2, 6 weeks after DPC sensitization. Described treatment: therapeutic diphenylcyclopropenone sensitization with weekly scalp DPC. TCRdb independently ran MiXCR on the RACE reads; one entry per CDR3 protein. The sample lists about 350,000 distinct CDR3 sequences, under 6.5% occurring once. Looked up from germline, CDR1 is SGHTA and CDR2 is FQGNSA. This CDR3 has 17 residues.

The specimen was whole blood, collected in connection with sensitization to the hapten diphenylcyclopropenone (DPC). This TCR was sampled from a woman younger than 30 with alopecia areata. Some clones in this sample may be carry-over from other donors' samples. The chain links TRBV7-2 to TRBJ2-6, with D hard to call. The CDR3 protein is CASSLAGISAGANVLTF. The CDR3, as DNA: TGTGCCAGCAGCTTAGCTGGAATTTCCGCTGGCGCCAACGTCCTGACTTTC.